The T cell receptor beta chain described here comes from a study of human T cells and chemical hapten exposure. In the library, unique molecular identifiers were attached to individual cDNA molecules. TCRdb independently ran MiXCR on the RACE reads; one entry per CDR3 protein. The sample yields about 340,000 distinct CDR3 sequences, roughly 6.9% seen once. This clonotype was observed many times. Antigen: not known. As to time point: patch test 1, 2 weeks after DPC sensitization. Treatment noted: therapeutic diphenylcyclopropenone sensitization with weekly scalp DPC. Blood was drawn before each patch test was applied. General study points: There was alopecia in the donors, so their immune response may differ from that of healthy people.

This TCR derives from a woman between 18 and 30 years old with alopecia areata. Some clones in this sample may be carry-over from other donors' samples. The material sequenced was whole blood, taken in connection with sensitization to the hapten diphenylcyclopropenone (DPC).

CDR3 in amino acids: CASSFSSQNSGELFF. The DNA of the CDR3 is TGTGCCAGCAGCTTTTCTAGCCAAAACTCCGGGGAGCTGTTTTTT. The chain recombines TRBV11-3 with TRBJ2-2, with a possible D match to TRBD2 (5 bases). The V end lost 3 bases, the J end lost 6 bases, and 14 bases lay between the germline ends. This CDR3 is 15 amino acids long. CDR1 is SGHNT, CDR2 YENEEA, per germline.